Below, 4 T cell receptor beta chains from the same sample are listed, as sequenced in a study of CD8 T cells in ankylosing spondylitis. A single record per CDR3 protein comes from TCRdb applying MiXCR to the 5' RACE reads. Among fewer than 350,000 distinct CDR3 sequences listed, 11% were seen once. Sequences were obtained from blood, either unsorted or a sorted T cell fraction (not recorded which). The receptors derive from a female donor with ankylosing spondylitis or in good health (not recorded which).

This clonotype was counted ten times or more. V gene TRBV15 combines with J gene TRBJ1-2; D not certain. Germline loops: CDR1 LNHNV, CDR2 YYDKDF (reference sequence). Trimming stripped 4 bases from V and 2 bases from J, with 17 bases between. The CDR3 is made up of 16 amino acids. CDR3: CATSISPRDSNYGYTF. CDR3 sequence (DNA): TGTGCCACCAGCATTAGCCCCAGAGATTCGAACTATGGCTACACCTTC.

This clonotype has ten or more counts. This CDR3 is CSASMYRGNEQFF. The CDR3 DNA sequence: TGCAGTGCTAGCATGTACAGGGGAAATGAGCAGTTCTTC. The J gene is TRBJ2-1, the V gene TRBV20-1, with 7 bases identical to TRBD1. This CDR3 has 13 residues. V gave up 3 bases and J gave up 7 bases; unmatched junction bases: 6. Germline V gives CDR1 DFQATT, CDR2 SNEGSKA (reference sequence).

This clonotype was counted at least ten times. V is TRBV7-9 and J is TRBJ1-1; 8 nucleotides agree with TRBD1. Unmatched junction bases numbered 17, after V lost 7 bases and J lost 7 bases. The V gene's germline CDR1 is SEHNR and CDR2 FQNEAQ (reference sequence). The CDR3 spans 16 residues. CDR3 sequence (DNA): TGTGCCAGCACCAACCCCCCGACAGGGGATAGTATTGAAGCTTTCTTT. Translating gives CASTNPPTGDSIEAFF.

The sample holds many counts of this clonotype. The CDR3: CASSEWVRTRNTGELFF. The CDR3 region has the DNA TGCGCCAGCAGTGAGTGGGTTAGGACCAGGAACACCGGGGAGCTGTTTTTT. This chain connects TRBV10-2 to TRBJ2-2, with D uncertain. Trimming shortened V by 1 base and J by 1 base, and 13 bases separated the two germline ends. The V gene's germline CDR1 is WSHSY and CDR2 SAAADI. The CDR3 runs 17 residues.